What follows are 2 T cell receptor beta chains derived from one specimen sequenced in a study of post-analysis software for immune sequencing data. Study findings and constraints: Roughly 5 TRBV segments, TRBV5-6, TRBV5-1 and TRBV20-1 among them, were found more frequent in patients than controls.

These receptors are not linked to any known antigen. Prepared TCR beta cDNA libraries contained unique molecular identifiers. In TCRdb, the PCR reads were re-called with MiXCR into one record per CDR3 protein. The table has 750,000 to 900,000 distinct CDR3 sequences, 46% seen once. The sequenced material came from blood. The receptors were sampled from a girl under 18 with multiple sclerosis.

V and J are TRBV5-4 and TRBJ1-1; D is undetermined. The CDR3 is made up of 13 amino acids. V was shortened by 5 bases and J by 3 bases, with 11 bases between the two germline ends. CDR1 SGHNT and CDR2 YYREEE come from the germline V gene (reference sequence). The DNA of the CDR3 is TGTGCCAGCAGTCCCTTCCCGGACACTGAAGCTTTCTTT. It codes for CASSPFPDTEAFF.

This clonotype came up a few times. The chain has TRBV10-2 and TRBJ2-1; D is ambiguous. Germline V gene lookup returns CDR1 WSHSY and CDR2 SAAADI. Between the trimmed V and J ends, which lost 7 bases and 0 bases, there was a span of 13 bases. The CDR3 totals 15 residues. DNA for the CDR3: TGCGCCAGCATCGGGTCAAAGAGCTCCTACAATGAGCAGTTCTTC. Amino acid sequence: CASIGSKSSYNEQFF.